These T cell receptor beta chains were read from a single sample in a study of T cells in localized non-small cell lung cancer. Profiling relied on immunoSEQ multiplex PCR, and the TCRdb table lists in-frame clones only, not all of them. The sample carries tens of thousands of clones, roughly 87% recorded once. The sequences come from peripheral blood, collected before any cancer treatment. The receptors shown here come from a male donor at least 60 years old with stage III squamous cell lung carcinoma. The CDR3 runs from the conserved cysteine through the conserved F or W. D genes are given only for firm matches. Clone sizes are given selectively: once, few, many, or a class where the clone is expanded.

. TRBJ1-5 few TRBV6-6 TGTGCCAGCAGTTACACAGCCACACAGCCCCAGCATTTT CASSYTATQPQHF
. TRBJ2-7 . TRBV18 TGTGCCAGCTCACCCCCCGGGACCCCAATTTACGAGCAGTACTTC CASSPPGTPIYEQYF
. TRBJ1-2 once TRBV15 TGTGCCACCAGCAGAGATGTCGAGAACTTTGGCTACACCTTC CATSRDVENFGYTF
TRBD1 TRBJ2-7 . TRBV5-4 TGTGCCAGCAGCCGGGACAGCTTTACCTACGAGCAGTACTTC CASSRDSFTYEQYF
. TRBJ1-1 . TRBV10-3 TGTGCCACTGCCCGACAGGTAGGGAACACTGAAGCTTTCTTT CATARQVGNTEAFF
. TRBJ2-7 . TRBV2 TGTGCCAGCAGTGAGTACGGATCCAATAACTACGAGCAGTACTTC CASSEYGSNNYEQYF
. TRBJ1-5 few TRBV15 TGTGCCACCAGCAGCCGACAGACTGGTCAGCCCCAGCATTTT CATSSRQTGQPQHF
. TRBJ2-7 . TRBV5-1 TGCGCCAGCAGCTTGGACCCAGCACCGCTATCCTACGAGCAGTACTTC CASSLDPAPLSYEQYF
TRBD1 TRBJ1-6 . TRBV5-1 TGCGCCAGCAGTTCAGGGGGTGGGAATTCACCCCTCCACTTT CASSSGGGNSPLHF
. TRBJ1-5 few TRBV29-1 TGCAGCGTTGTTGAGGGAGCTGATCAGCCCCAGCATTTT CSVVEGADQPQHF
. TRBJ2-1 . TRBV18 TGTGCCAGCACACAACCAACCGGGTACACGGGGGAGAATCCCCGATCCTACAATGAGCAGTTCTTC CASTQPTGYTGENPRSYNEQFF
. TRBJ2-5 . TRBV5-1 TGCGCCAGCAGCTTGGTACGGGGAGAGACCCAGTACTTC CASSLVRGETQYF
TRBD1 TRBJ1-5 . TRBV6-6 TGTGCCAGCAGTCCCGGACAGGTTCATCAGCCCCAGCATTTT CASSPGQVHQPQHF
. TRBJ1-1 . TRBV30 TGTGCCTGGAGTTTTGACAGGAATGAAGCTTTCTTT CAWSFDRNEAFF
. TRBJ1-1 . TRBV11-3 TGTGCCAGCAGCTTGCACGGGGGTAAGGCTTTCTTT CASSLHGGKAFF
. TRBJ2-3 . TRBV7-9 TGTGCCAGCAGCTTTCGGGGGCTTAGCACAGATACGCAGTATTTT CASSFRGLSTDTQYF
. TRBJ1-3 . TRBV4-1 TGCGCCAGCAGCCCCGGCCCCGATTCGTCTGGAAACACCATATATTTT CASSPGPDSSGNTIYF
TRBD1 TRBJ2-7 . TRBV6-5 TGTGCCAGCAGTTACTCTCGCTGGACAGGGGACGAGCAGTACTTC CASSYSRWTGDEQYF
TRBD1 TRBJ1-1 . TRBV5-1 TGCGCCAGCAGCTTGGCCGACAGGGGGATCACTGAAGCTTTCTTT CASSLADRGITEAFF
. TRBJ1-5 . TRBV6-5 TGTGCCAGCAGGTACTCAGGGAGTAATCAGCCCCAGCATTTT CASRYSGSNQPQHF
. TRBJ1-6 . TRBV6-6 TGTGCCAGCAGAGGGCAGGCTGGCTCACCCCTCCACTTT CASRGQAGSPLHF
. TRBJ2-1 . TRBV6-5 TGTGCCAGCAGTCCCCGGGACGGACGCTACAATGAGCAGTTCTTC CASSPRDGRYNEQFF
. TRBJ1-1 . TRBV5-1 TGCGCCAGCAGCCCTCAGACAGAGAACACTGAAGCTTTCTTT CASSPQTENTEAFF
. TRBJ1-1 . TRBV19 TGTGCCAGTATAGCCCGCGACATTACCACTGAAGCTTTCTTT CASIARDITTEAFF
TRBD1 TRBJ1-1 . TRBV27 TGTGCCAGCAGTTTCAGACAGGGGCACACTGAAGCTTTCTTT CASSFRQGHTEAFF
. TRBJ1-5 . TRBV30 TGTGCCTGGAGTAGGGGGACGCAGCCCCAGCATTTT CAWSRGTQPQHF
. TRBJ1-4 . TRBV7-9 TGTGCCAGCAGCTTCGGGCAGGGAGCAACTAATGAAAAACTGTTTTTT CASSFGQGATNEKLFF
TRBD2 TRBJ2-1 . TRBV19 TGTGCCAGTAGTATAGGACTAGCGGGAGCGACCTACGATGAGCAGTTCTTC CASSIGLAGATYDEQFF
. TRBJ2-2 few TRBV19 TGTGCCAGTAGTATCCTACTCTCCGGGGAGCTGTTTTTT CASSILLSGELFF
TRBD1 TRBJ2-7 . TRBV2 TGTGCCAGCAGGAGGACAGGGCTTTCCTACGAGCAGTACTTC CASRRTGLSYEQYF
TRBD1 TRBJ2-5 . TRBV5-4 TGTGCCAGCAGGTCGGGACAGCAAGAGACCCAGTACTTC CASRSGQQETQYF
. TRBJ2-5 . TRBV4-1 TGCGCCAGCAGCCTCTTCCCTCCAACGGGTAAAGGGGAGACCCAGTACTTC CASSLFPPTGKGETQYF
. TRBJ2-7 . TRBV6-6 TGTGCCAGCAGTTACTCGACCACGAGCTCCTACGAGCAGTACTTC CASSYSTTSSYEQYF
TRBD2 TRBJ2-7 . TRBV5-1 TGCGCCAGCAGCCGGGGACTAGCGGGATTCGGCGAGCAGTACTTC CASSRGLAGFGEQYF
. TRBJ1-5 . TRBV19 TGTGCCAGTAGTATGCACGGTAGCAATCAGCCCCAGCATTTT CASSMHGSNQPQHF
TRBD1 TRBJ2-7 . TRBV30 TGTGCCTGGAACCCGACAGGGGGCTACGAGCAGTACTTC CAWNPTGGYEQYF
. TRBJ1-1 . TRBV19 TGTGCCAGTAGTTTCGGTGGACAGATCTTGAACACTGAAGCTTTCTTT CASSFGGQILNTEAFF
TRBD1 TRBJ2-1 . TRBV5-6 TGTGCCAGCAGCTGGGACAGGGAACGGGGTGAGCAGTTCTTC CASSWDRERGEQFF
. TRBJ1-1 . TRBV10-2 TGCGCCAGTTCCGGACGGTCTGAAGCTTTCTTT CASSGRSEAFF
. TRBJ1-2 . TRBV5-1 TGCGCCAGCAGCTCTTATACAGCTGACTATGGCTACACCTTC CASSSYTADYGYTF
. TRBJ1-1 . TRBV25-1 TGTGCCAGCAGTGAATCAGGCAGGAACCTCAAGGAAGCTTTCTTT CASSESGRNLKEAFF
. TRBJ2-7 . TRBV6-1 TGTGCCAGCAGTGCGGGGCAGGGGAGAACCTACGAGCAGTACTTC CASSAGQGRTYEQYF
. TRBJ2-7 . TRBV7-8 TGTGCCAGCAGCCCGGACTCGGGACTCTCCTACGAGCAGTACTTC CASSPDSGLSYEQYF
TRBD2 TRBJ2-4 . TRBV6-5 TGTGCCAGCAAGGGACTAGCGGGAGGCCAAAACATTCAGTACTTC CASKGLAGGQNIQYF
. TRBJ2-7 . TRBV7-2 TGTGCCAGCAGCTATACAGGGTCCTACGAGCAGTACTTC CASSYTGSYEQYF
. TRBJ1-6 few TRBV6-1 TGTGCCCTTCGTGGGGGTAGTTCACCCCTCCACTTT CALRGGSSPLHF
. TRBJ1-2 . TRBV7-2 TGTGCCAGCAGCTTTGGAGGGCGCGGCTATGGCTACACCTTC CASSFGGRGYGYTF
TRBD1 TRBJ2-7 . TRBV11-2 TGTGCCAGCAGCCGGGGCGCGACAGGGAAGTCCTACGAGCAGTACTTC CASSRGATGKSYEQYF